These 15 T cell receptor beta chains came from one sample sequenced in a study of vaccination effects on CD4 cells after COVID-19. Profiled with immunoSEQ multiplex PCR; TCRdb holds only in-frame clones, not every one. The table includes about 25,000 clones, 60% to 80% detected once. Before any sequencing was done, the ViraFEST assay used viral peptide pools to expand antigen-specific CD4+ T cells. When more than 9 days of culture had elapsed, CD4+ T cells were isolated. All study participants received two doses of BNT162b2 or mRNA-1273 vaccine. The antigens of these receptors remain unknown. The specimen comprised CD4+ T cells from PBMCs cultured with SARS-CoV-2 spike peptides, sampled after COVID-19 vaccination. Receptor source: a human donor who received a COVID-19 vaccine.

The CDR3: CASSPRGRVEEKLFF. As DNA, the CDR3 is TGTGCCAGCTCACCCCGGGGCAGGGTCGAAGAAAAACTGTTTTTT. The chain is built from TRBV18 and TRBJ1-4; tentatively, D is TRBD1 (5 bases). The CDR3 has 15 amino acids. CDR1 and CDR2 from the germline V gene are KGHSH and LQKENI. V was cut by 3 bases and J by 8 bases, with 16 bases left in between.

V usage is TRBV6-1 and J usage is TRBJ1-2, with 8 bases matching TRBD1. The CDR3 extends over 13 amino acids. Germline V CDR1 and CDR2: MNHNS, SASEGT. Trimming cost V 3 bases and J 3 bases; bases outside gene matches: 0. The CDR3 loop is CASSETGDYGYTF. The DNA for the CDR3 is TGTGCCAGCAGTGAGACAGGGGACTATGGCTACACCTTC.

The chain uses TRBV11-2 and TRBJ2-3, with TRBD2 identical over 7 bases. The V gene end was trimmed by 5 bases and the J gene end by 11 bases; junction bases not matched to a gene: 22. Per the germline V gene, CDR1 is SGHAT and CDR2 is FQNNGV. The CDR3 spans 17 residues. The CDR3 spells CASSVSYGGGLGMGQYF. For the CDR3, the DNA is TGTGCCAGCAGCGTCTCCTACGGCGGGGGATTAGGGATGGGGCAGTATTTT.

The DNA of the CDR3 is TGTGCCACCAGGGGACAGGGGGCCGGGGAGCTGTTTTTT. This translates into CATRGQGAGELFF. V usage is TRBV6-5 and J usage is TRBJ2-2; 11 bases agree with TRBD1. J gave up 6 bases and V 10 bases, and 4 bases lay outside the gene matches. The CDR3 has 13 residues. Per germline, CDR1 MNHEY and CDR2 SVGAGI.

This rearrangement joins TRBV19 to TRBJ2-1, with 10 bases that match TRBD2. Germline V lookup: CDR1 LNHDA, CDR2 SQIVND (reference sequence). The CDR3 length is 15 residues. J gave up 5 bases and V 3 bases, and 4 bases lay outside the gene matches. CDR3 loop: CASSIGLAVHNEQFF. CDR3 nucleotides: TGTGCCAGTAGTATCGGACTAGCGGTTCACAATGAGCAGTTCTTC.

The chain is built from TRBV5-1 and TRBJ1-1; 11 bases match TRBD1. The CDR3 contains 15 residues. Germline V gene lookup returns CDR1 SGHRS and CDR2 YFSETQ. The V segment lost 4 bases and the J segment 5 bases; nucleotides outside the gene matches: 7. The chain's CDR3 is CASSTRTGGDTEAFF. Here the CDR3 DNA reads TGCGCCAGCAGCACAAGGACAGGGGGCGATACTGAAGCTTTCTTT.

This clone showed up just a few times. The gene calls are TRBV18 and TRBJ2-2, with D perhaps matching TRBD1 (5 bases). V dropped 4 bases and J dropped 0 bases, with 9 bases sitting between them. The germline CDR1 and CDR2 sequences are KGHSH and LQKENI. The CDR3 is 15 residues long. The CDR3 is CASSHGQANTGELFF. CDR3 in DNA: TGTGCCAGCTCACACGGACAAGCGAACACCGGGGAGCTGTTTTTT.

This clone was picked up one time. In DNA, the CDR3 is TGCAGCGTTGATACCGGGACAGGGGTCGGGGAGCTGTTTTTT. It translates to CSVDTGTGVGELFF. The gene calls are TRBV29-1 and TRBJ2-2; the match to TRBD1 covers 10 bases. The ends lost 3 bases at V and 7 bases at J; junction bases unmatched: 5. Germline loops: CDR1 SQVTM, CDR2 ANQGSEA. This CDR3 is 14 amino acids long.

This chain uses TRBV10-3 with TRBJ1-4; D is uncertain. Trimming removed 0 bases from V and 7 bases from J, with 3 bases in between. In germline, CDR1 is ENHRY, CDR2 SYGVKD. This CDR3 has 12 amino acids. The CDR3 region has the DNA TGTGCCATCAGTGAGTCGAGTGAAAAACTGTTTTTT. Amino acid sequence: CAISESSEKLFF.

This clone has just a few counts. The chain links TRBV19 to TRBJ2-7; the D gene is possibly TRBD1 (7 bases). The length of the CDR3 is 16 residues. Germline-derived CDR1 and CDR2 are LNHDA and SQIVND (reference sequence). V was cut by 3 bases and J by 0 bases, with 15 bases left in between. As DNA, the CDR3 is TGTGCCAGTAGTATCCGGCGGGACAGCCGCTCCTACGAGCAGTACTTC. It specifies CASSIRRDSRSYEQYF.

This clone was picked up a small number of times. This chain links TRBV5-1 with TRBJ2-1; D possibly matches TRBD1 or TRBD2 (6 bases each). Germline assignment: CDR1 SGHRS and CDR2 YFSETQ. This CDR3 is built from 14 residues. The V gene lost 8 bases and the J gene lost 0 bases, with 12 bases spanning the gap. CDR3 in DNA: TGCGCCAGTAACGGGGGCGACTCCTACAATGAGCAGTTCTTC. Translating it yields CASNGGDSYNEQFF. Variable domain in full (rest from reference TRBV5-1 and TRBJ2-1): KAGVTQTPRYLIKTRGQQVTLSCSPISGHRSVSWYQQTPGQGLQFLFEYFSETQRNKGNFPGRFSGRQFSNSRSEMNVSTLELGDSALYLCASNGGDSYNEQFFGPGTRLTVL.

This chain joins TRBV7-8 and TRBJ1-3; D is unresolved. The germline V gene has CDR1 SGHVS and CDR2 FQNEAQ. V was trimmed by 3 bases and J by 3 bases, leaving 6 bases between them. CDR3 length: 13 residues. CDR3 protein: CASSFGVGNTIYF. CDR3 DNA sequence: TGTGCCAGCAGCTTTGGGGTTGGAAACACCATATATTTT.

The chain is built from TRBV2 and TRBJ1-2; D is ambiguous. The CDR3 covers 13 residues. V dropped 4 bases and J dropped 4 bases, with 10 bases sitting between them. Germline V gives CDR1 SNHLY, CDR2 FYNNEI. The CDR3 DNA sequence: TGTGCCAGCAGTGTTCTTTCCCCCTATGGCTACACCTTC. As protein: CASSVLSPYGYTF. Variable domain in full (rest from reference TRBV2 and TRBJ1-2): EPEVTQTPSHQVTQMGQEVILRCVPISNHLYFYWYRQILGQKVEFLVSFYNNEISEKSEIFDDQFSVERPDGSNFTLKIRSTKLEDSAMYFCASSVLSPYGYTFGSGTRLTVV.

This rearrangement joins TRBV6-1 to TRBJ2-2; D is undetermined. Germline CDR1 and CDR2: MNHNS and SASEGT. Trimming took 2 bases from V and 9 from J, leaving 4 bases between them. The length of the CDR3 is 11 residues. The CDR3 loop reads CASSEFWELFF. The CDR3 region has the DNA TGTGCCAGCAGTGAATTTTGGGAGCTGTTTTTT.

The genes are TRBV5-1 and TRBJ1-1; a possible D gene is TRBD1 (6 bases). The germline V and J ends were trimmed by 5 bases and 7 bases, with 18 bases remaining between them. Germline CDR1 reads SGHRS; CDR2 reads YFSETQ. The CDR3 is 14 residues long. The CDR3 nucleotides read TGCGCCAGCAGGAATAAAAACAGGGAGGGTGAAGCTTTCTTT. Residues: CASRNKNREGEAFF. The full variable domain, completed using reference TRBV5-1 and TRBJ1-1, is KAGVTQTPRYLIKTRGQQVTLSCSPISGHRSVSWYQQTPGQGLQFLFEYFSETQRNKGNFPGRFSGRQFSNSRSEMNVSTLELGDSALYLCASRNKNREGEAFFGQGTRLTVV.